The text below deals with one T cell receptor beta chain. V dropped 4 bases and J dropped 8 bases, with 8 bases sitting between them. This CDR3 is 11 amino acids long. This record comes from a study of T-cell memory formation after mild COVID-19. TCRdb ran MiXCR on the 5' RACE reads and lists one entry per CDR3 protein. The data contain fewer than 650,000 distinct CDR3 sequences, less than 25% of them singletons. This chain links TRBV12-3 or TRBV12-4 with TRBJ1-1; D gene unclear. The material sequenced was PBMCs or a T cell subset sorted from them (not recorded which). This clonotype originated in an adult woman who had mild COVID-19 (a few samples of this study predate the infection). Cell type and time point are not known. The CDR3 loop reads CASSSSREAFF. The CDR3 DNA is TGTGCCAGCAGTTCCAGCAGGGAAGCTTTCTTT.